The following is a TCR beta chain sequence with its context. This specimen belongs to a study of blood T cell repertoires in COVID-19. Turning to the study itself: Sites across the United States, Italy and Spain contributed samples from acute and convalescent COVID-19.

As handled by the study authors: Amplification of reference gene primers was used by the study to estimate nucleated cell counts. Method: immunoSEQ multiplex PCR; TCRdb's copy keeps in-frame clones and lacks some. V, J and clone size were drawn from that table, and D and trimming were deduced from the DNA. The sample has about 330,000 clones; around 87% are singletons. The CDR3 is 14 residues long. Germline V gene lookup returns CDR1 LNHDA and CDR2 SQIVND (reference sequence). The germline V and J ends were trimmed by 11 bases and 0 bases, with 16 bases remaining between them. Residents of about two dozen US areas, aged about 18 to 89 years, made up the participants.

The chain joins TRBV19 to TRBJ1-1, with a weak D call TRBD1 (5 bases). The origin of this receptor is a woman in her twenties or thirties who had recovered from COVID-19. What was sequenced was PBMCs or T cells enriched from blood (not recorded which). The CDR3 nucleotides read TGTGCCGTAGCGGGGGTTAGGATGAACACTGAAGCTTTCTTT. It encodes CAVAGVRMNTEAFF.